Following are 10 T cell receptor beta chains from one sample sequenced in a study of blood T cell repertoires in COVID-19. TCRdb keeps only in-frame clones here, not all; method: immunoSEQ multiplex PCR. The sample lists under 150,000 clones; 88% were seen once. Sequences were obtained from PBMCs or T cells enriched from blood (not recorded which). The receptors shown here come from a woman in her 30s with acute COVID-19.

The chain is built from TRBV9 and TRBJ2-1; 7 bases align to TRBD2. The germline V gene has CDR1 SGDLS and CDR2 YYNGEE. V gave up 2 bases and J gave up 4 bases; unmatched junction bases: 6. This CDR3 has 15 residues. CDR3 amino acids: CASSVTGTKYNEQFF. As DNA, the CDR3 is TGTGCCAGCAGCGTTACCGGGACTAAATACAATGAGCAGTTCTTC.

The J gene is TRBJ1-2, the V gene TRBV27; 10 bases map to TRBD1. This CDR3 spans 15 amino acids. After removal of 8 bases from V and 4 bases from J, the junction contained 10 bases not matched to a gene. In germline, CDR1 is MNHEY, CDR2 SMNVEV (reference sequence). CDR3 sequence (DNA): TGTGCCAGCCGGGACAGGGGTAAAGGAGGCTATGGCTACACCTTC. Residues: CASRDRGKGGYGYTF.

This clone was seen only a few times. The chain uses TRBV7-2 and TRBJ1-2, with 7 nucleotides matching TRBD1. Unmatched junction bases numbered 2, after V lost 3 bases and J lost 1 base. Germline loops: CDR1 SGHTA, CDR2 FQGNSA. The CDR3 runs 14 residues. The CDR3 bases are TGTGCCAGCAGCTTCCAGGGGGTTAACTATGGCTACACCTTC. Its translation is CASSFQGVNYGYTF.

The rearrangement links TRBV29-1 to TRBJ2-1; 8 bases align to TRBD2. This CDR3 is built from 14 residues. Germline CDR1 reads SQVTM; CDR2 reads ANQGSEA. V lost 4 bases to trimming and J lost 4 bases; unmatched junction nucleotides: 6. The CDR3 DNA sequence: TGCAGCGTTGTGGGACTAGTGTCGTACAATGAGCAGTTCTTC. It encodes CSVVGLVSYNEQFF.

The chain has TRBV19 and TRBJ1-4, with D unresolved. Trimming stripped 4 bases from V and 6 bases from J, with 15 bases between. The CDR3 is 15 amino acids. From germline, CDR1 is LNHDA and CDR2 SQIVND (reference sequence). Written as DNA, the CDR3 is TGTGCCAGTAGTAAACAGCGGGCGGAGGATGAAAAACTGTTTTTT. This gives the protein CASSKQRAEDEKLFF.

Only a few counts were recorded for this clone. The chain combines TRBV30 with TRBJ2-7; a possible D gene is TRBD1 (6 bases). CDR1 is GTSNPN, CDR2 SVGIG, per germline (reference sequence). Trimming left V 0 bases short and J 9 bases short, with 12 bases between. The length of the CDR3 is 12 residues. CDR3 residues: CAWSVRGRGQYF. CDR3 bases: TGTGCCTGGAGTGTCCGGGGCAGGGGGCAGTACTTC.

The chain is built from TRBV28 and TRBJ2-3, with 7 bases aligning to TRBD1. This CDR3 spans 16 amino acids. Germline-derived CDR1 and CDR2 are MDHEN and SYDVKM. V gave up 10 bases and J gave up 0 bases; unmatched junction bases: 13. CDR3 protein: CAIHKQGKSSTDTQYF. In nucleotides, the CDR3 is TGTGCCATTCACAAACAGGGGAAATCTAGCACAGATACGCAGTATTTT. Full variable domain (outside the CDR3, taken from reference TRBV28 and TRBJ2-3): DVKVTQSSRYLVKRTGEKVFLECVQDMDHENMFWYRQDPGLGLRLIYFSYDVKMKEKGDIPEGYSVSREKKERFSLILESASTNQTSMYLCAIHKQGKSSTDTQYFGPGTRLTVL.

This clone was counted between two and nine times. CDR3 sequence reads: CATSATRNDIYEQYF. CDR3 DNA sequence: TGTGCCACCAGTGCTACAAGAAATGACATCTACGAGCAGTACTTC. The chain combines TRBV24-1 with TRBJ2-7; D is unclear. CDR1 and CDR2 from the germline V gene are KGHDR and SFDVKD. With 5 bases removed from V and 3 bases from J, the gap between germline ends came to 16 bases. The CDR3 length is 15 residues.

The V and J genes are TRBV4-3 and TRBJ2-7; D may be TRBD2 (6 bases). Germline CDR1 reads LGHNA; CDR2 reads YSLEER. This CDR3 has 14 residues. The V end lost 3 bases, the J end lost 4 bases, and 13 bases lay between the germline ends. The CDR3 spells CASSQGTAGYEQYF. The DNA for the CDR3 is TGCGCCAGCAGCCAGGGGACGGCGGGGTACGAGCAGTACTTC.

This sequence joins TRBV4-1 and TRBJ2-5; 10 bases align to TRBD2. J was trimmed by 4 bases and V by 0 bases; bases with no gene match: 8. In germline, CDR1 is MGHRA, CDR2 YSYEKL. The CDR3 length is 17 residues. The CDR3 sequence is CASSQDPPSGSRETQYF. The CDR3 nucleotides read TGCGCCAGCAGCCAAGATCCCCCTAGCGGGAGTAGAGAGACCCAGTACTTC.